The 29 T cell receptor beta chains given below trace back to one sample, sequenced in a study of CD8 T cells in ankylosing spondylitis. TCRdb used MiXCR to reprocess the 5' RACE reads, holding one entry per CDR3 protein. Of 250,000 or so distinct CDR3 sequences in the sample, under 20% were seen once. The sample was blood, either unsorted or a sorted T cell fraction (not recorded which). Receptors were obtained from a male donor with ankylosing spondylitis or in good health (not recorded which).

In its sample, this clonotype was seen a few times. The genes are TRBV12-3 or TRBV12-4 and TRBJ2-3; 8 nucleotides align to TRBD2. The CDR3 spans 15 residues. V lost 6 bases, J lost 9 bases, and 14 bases stayed unmatched. The CDR3: CASRQSREGPETQYF. The CDR3, as DNA: TGTGCCAGCAGACAGTCCCGGGAGGGCCCCGAGACGCAGTATTTT.

CDR3: CASSLIRGRLGQQYF. CDR3 coding DNA: TGTGCCAGCAGCTTAATCAGGGGGCGGTTGGGCCAGCAGTACTTC. The chain recombines TRBV7-9 with TRBJ2-7; 8 nucleotides match TRBD1. With 2 bases clipped from V and 8 bases from J, the junction kept 11 bases outside the gene matches. There are 15 residues in the CDR3. Germline CDR1 and CDR2: SEHNR and FQNEAQ (reference sequence).

This clonotype was counted at least ten times. This rearrangement joins TRBV4-3 to TRBJ2-1; D unclear. Germline V gene lookup returns CDR1 LGHNA and CDR2 YSLEER. With 0 bases removed from V and 2 bases from J, the gap between germline ends came to 8 bases. This CDR3 spans 15 amino acids. The CDR3 here is CASSQDDRTYNEQFF. The CDR3 nucleotides are TGCGCCAGCAGCCAAGATGATAGAACCTACAATGAGCAGTTCTTC.

This CDR3 is CSVRTRGSETQYF. CDR3 nucleotides: TGCAGCGTAAGAACCAGGGGGTCGGAGACCCAGTACTTC. The V call is TRBV29-1, the J call TRBJ2-5; TRBD1 matches 7 bases. V trimming: 6 bases; J trimming: 5 bases; junction bases outside the gene matches: 9. The germline V gene encodes CDR1 SQVTM and CDR2 ANQGSEA. The CDR3 spans 13 residues. Full variable domain (rest looked up from reference TRBV29-1 and TRBJ2-5): SAVISQKPSRDICQRGTSLTIQCQVDSQVTMMFWYRQQPGQSLTLIATANQGSEATYESGFVIDKFPISRPNLTFSTLTVSNMSPEDSSIYLCSVRTRGSETQYFGPGTRLLVL.

The DNA for the CDR3 is TGTGCCAGCAGTGAAGTGGGAATACCATATGGCTACACCTTC. This encodes CASSEVGIPYGYTF. The chain has TRBV6-1 and TRBJ1-2, with D uncertain. CDR1 is MNHNS and CDR2 is SASEGT in the germline V gene. This CDR3 has 14 amino acids. V lost 1 base, J lost 5 bases, and 11 bases lay in between.

The gene calls are TRBV27 and TRBJ2-6; 7 nucleotides match TRBD1. Germline V CDR1 and CDR2: MNHEY, SMNVEV (reference sequence). Unmatched junction bases numbered 8, after V lost 7 bases and J lost 8 bases. The CDR3 is 14 amino acids. CDR3 in DNA: TGTGCCAGCATACCGACAGGGCTTACCAACGTCCTGACTTTC. Translation gives CASIPTGLTNVLTF. The full variable domain, its missing parts supplied by reference TRBV27 and TRBJ2-6, is EAQVTQNPRYLITVTGKKLTVTCSQNMNHEYMSWYRQDPGLGLRQIYYSMNVEVTDKGDVPEGYKVSRKEKRNFPLILESPSPNQTSLYFCASIPTGLTNVLTFGAGSRLTVL.

This clonotype was observed a handful of times. The CDR3 nucleotides are TGTGCCAGCAGCTCCCCGGCCGGGGAAATCAATGAGCAGTTCTTC. Its protein is CASSSPAGEINEQFF. The rearrangement uses TRBV7-6 and TRBJ2-1; tentatively, D is TRBD2 (5 bases). The CDR3 covers 15 residues. Trimming took 4 bases from V and 6 from J, leaving 16 bases between them. Germline CDR1 and CDR2: SGHVS and FNYEAQ.

The CDR3 loop is CASSLGRSNEQFF. DNA of the CDR3: TGTGCCAGCAGCTTGGGACGGTCTAATGAGCAGTTCTTC. The rearrangement joins TRBV5-6 to TRBJ2-1; the D is unclear. This CDR3 contains 13 residues. The germline CDR1 and CDR2 sequences are SGHDT and YYEEEE. Trimming shortened V by 0 bases and J by 7 bases, and 8 bases separated the two germline ends.

The V and J genes are TRBV27 and TRBJ2-1, with 8 bases fitting TRBD2. The V segment lost 7 bases and the J segment 0 bases; nucleotides outside the gene matches: 8. The CDR3 loop spans 16 amino acids. Germline CDR1 and CDR2: MNHEY and SMNVEV (reference sequence). The CDR3, as DNA: TGTGCCAGCATGGAGAGCGGGAGCTTCTCCTACAATGAGCAGTTCTTC. Protein sequence: CASMESGSFSYNEQFF.

This clonotype was seen more than once but under ten times. The chain couples TRBV28 to TRBJ2-4; 15 nucleotides agree with TRBD2. In germline, CDR1 is MDHEN, CDR2 SYDVKM. The ends lost 4 bases at V and 7 bases at J; junction bases unmatched: 2. The CDR3 length is 15 residues. For the CDR3, the DNA is TGTGCCAGCAGTTCGGGGACTAGCGGGAGGAACATTCAGTACTTC. It specifies CASSSGTSGRNIQYF.

This clonotype has just a few counts. The V and J genes are TRBV10-3 and TRBJ2-7; tentatively, D is TRBD1 (5 bases). Germline CDR1 is ENHRY and CDR2 is SYGVKD. V was cut by 11 bases and J by 4 bases, with 9 bases left in between. The CDR3 has 10 residues. The CDR3 spells CASRDYEQYF. The CDR3 DNA reads as TGTGCCTCCAGGGATTACGAGCAGTACTTC.

At least ten counts were recorded for this clonotype. The CDR3 loop is CASSQDKGLTYEQYF. The CDR3, as DNA: TGCGCCAGCAGCCAAGATAAGGGGCTTACCTACGAGCAGTACTTC. V is TRBV4-1 and J is TRBJ2-7; D is perhaps TRBD1 (5 bases). Germline values: CDR1 MGHRA, CDR2 YSYEKL. The CDR3 spans 15 residues. V shed 0 bases and J shed 2 bases, with 11 bases lying between them.

V gene TRBV3-1 combines with J gene TRBJ2-1; either TRBD1 or TRBD2 may fit D (5 bases each). With 3 bases removed from V and 0 bases from J, the gap between germline ends came to 9 bases. CDR3 size: 15 residues. The germline gives CDR1 LGHDT, CDR2 YNNKEL (reference sequence). The CDR3 reads CASSHRGVSYNEQFF. CDR3 coding DNA: TGTGCCAGCAGCCATCGGGGCGTCTCCTACAATGAGCAGTTCTTC.

This clonotype was counted between two and nine times. The chain uses TRBV19 and TRBJ2-7, with TRBD1 matching over 7 bases. Trimming at V came to 6 bases and at J to 3 bases, leaving 5 bases not matched to a gene. The CDR3 contains 13 residues. CDR1 is LNHDA, CDR2 SQIVND, per germline (reference sequence). CDR3 in DNA: TGTGCCAGTAGCGACAGGGTTTACTACGAGCAGTACTTC. Its translation is CASSDRVYYEQYF. The whole variable domain, remainder taken from reference TRBV19 and TRBJ2-7, is DGGITQSPKYLFRKEGQNVTLSCEQNLNHDAMYWYRQDPGQGLRLIYYSQIVNDFQKGDIAEGYSVSREKKESFPLTVTSAQKNPTAFYLCASSDRVYYEQYFGPGTRLTVT.

The table lists this clonotype with a few counts. J is TRBJ2-7 and V is TRBV4-3; D not resolved. The CDR3 length is 14 residues. The V end lost 1 base, the J end lost 2 bases, and 9 bases lay between the germline ends. Germline V gene data show CDR1 as LGHNA and CDR2 as YSLEER. CDR3 residues: CASSQVADAYEQYF. The DNA of the CDR3 is TGCGCCAGCAGCCAAGTGGCGGACGCCTACGAGCAGTACTTC.

This clonotype was counted at least ten times. The V gene is TRBV3-1, the J gene TRBJ1-6, with D unresolved. CDR1 and CDR2 from the germline V gene are LGHDT and YNNKEL (reference sequence). The CDR3 is 13 amino acids. Trimming took 6 bases from V and 9 from J, leaving 12 bases between them. CDR3 region: CASSDSTASPLHF. CDR3 nucleotides: TGTGCCAGCAGTGATAGTACGGCTTCACCCCTCCACTTT.

The chain combines TRBV3-1 with TRBJ2-2, with 14 bases aligning to TRBD2. Germline V gives CDR1 LGHDT, CDR2 YNNKEL (reference sequence). The CDR3 extends over 17 amino acids. With 6 bases clipped from V and 8 bases from J, the junction kept 11 bases outside the gene matches. This CDR3 is CASSPTSGRAFAGELFF. The CDR3 bases are TGTGCCAGCAGTCCGACTAGCGGGAGGGCCTTTGCTGGGGAGCTGTTTTTT.

This clonotype turned up a few times. The chain carries TRBV6-1 and TRBJ2-3; no definite D call. CDR3 length equals 14 residues. V was trimmed by 7 bases and J by 1 base, leaving 12 bases between them. CDR1 is MNHNS and CDR2 is SASEGT in the germline V gene. The CDR3 nucleotides read TGTGCCAGCAAGGGTGAAATCCGCACAGATACGCAGTATTTT. Protein: CASKGEIRTDTQYF.

This clonotype was recorded a few times. The rearrangement links TRBV7-8 to TRBJ2-7, with a weak D call TRBD1 (6 bases). V lost 5 bases and J lost 3, with 14 bases in between. This CDR3 has 14 residues. The germline CDR1 and CDR2 sequences are SGHVS and FQNEAQ. The CDR3 loop reads CASSTGQPNYEQYF. In DNA form, the CDR3 reads TGTGCCAGCAGCACTGGACAGCCTAACTACGAGCAGTACTTC. Full variable domain (missing parts from reference TRBV7-8 and TRBJ2-7): GAGVSQSPRYKVAKRGQDVALRCDPISGHVSLFWYQQALGQGPEFLTYFQNEAQLDKSGLPSDRFFAERPEGSVSTLKIQRTQQEDSAVYLCASSTGQPNYEQYFGPGTRLTVT.

This clonotype has at least ten counts. The rearrangement links TRBV6-5 to TRBJ1-5, with D possibly matching TRBD1 (5 bases). The CDR3 loop spans 15 amino acids. CDR1 and CDR2 (germline): MNHEY, SVGAGI. Trimming cost V 0 bases and J 5 bases, with 11 bases left between them. Written as DNA, the CDR3 is TGTGCCAGCAGTTACTCGGGGGGGATGGATCAGCCCCAGCATTTT. It codes for CASSYSGGMDQPQHF.

This clonotype was counted a few times. The chain recombines TRBV4-3 with TRBJ2-5; TRBD1 matches 7 bases. The CDR3 is 17 amino acids. The ends lost 1 base at V and 4 bases at J; junction bases unmatched: 12. Germline V gene data show CDR1 as LGHNA and CDR2 as YSLEER. DNA of the CDR3: TGCGCCAGCAGCCAAGGTACAGGGGCCGCTTCACGAGAGACCCAGTACTTC. Translated, it gives CASSQGTGAASRETQYF.

This chain uses TRBV7-2 with TRBJ2-5, with 13 bases matching TRBD2. V gave up 5 bases and J gave up 5 bases; unmatched junction bases: 5. Germline V CDR1 and CDR2: SGHTA, FQGNSA. The CDR3 sequence is 15 residues long. CDR3 region: CASSNGLAGVETQYF. The CDR3 bases are TGTGCCAGCAGCAACGGACTAGCGGGAGTGGAGACCCAGTACTTC.

This clonotype was seen at least ten times. This chain connects TRBV4-1 to TRBJ2-2; 10 positions match TRBD2. Unmatched junction bases numbered 13, after V lost 4 bases and J lost 2 bases. Germline CDR1 is MGHRA and CDR2 is YSYEKL. The CDR3 runs 19 residues. The chain's CDR3 is CASSLREAGGGINTGELFF. CDR3 DNA: TGCGCCAGCAGCCTGAGGGAAGCGGGAGGGGGGATAAACACCGGGGAGCTGTTTTTT.

The chain combines TRBV4-1 with TRBJ2-1; 13 nucleotides match TRBD2. Germline CDR1 is MGHRA and CDR2 is YSYEKL. V lost 1 base, J lost 10 bases, and 7 bases stayed unmatched. There are 16 residues in the CDR3. This CDR3 reads CASSQGTSGSSREQFF. CDR3 nucleotides: TGCGCCAGCAGCCAAGGGACTAGCGGGAGTAGTAGGGAGCAGTTCTTC.

In its sample, this clonotype was seen many times. This chain links TRBV5-1 with TRBJ2-1; 13 nucleotides line up with TRBD2. V shed 4 bases, J shed 10 bases, and the junction held 8 bases outside the gene matches. This CDR3 is built from 15 residues. Looked up from germline, CDR1 is SGHRS and CDR2 is YFSETQ. The CDR3 sequence is CASSPTSGRDPEQFF. The CDR3 DNA sequence: TGCGCCAGCAGCCCCACTAGCGGGAGGGATCCAGAGCAGTTCTTC.

This clonotype was counted at least ten times. This chain joins TRBV15 and TRBJ1-5, with a possible D match to TRBD1 (5 bases). V was clipped by 0 bases and J by 5 bases, with 11 bases between them. This CDR3 has 15 residues. CDR1 is LNHNV and CDR2 is YYDKDF in the germline V gene (reference sequence). The CDR3 loop reads CATSRDGEGYQPQHF. The CDR3, as DNA: TGTGCCACCAGCAGAGATGGGGAGGGGTATCAGCCCCAGCATTTT.

The V call is TRBV27, the J call TRBJ1-5; D is perhaps TRBD1 (6 bases). The germline V and J ends were trimmed by 2 bases and 6 bases, with 11 bases remaining between them. The CDR3 contains 14 residues. Per the germline V gene, CDR1 is MNHEY and CDR2 is SMNVEV (reference sequence). CDR3 loop: CASSLQGFGQPQHF. CDR3 coding DNA: TGTGCCAGCAGTTTACAGGGGTTTGGTCAGCCCCAGCATTTT.

This clonotype was detected a few times. This chain joins TRBV12-3 or TRBV12-4 and TRBJ1-1; D unclear. With 3 bases removed from V and 2 bases from J, the gap between germline ends came to 4 bases. This CDR3 has 12 amino acids. The CDR3 DNA follows: TGTGCCAGCAGTTTTGAAAACACTGAAGCTTTCTTT. This gives the protein CASSFENTEAFF.

CDR3 DNA sequence: TGCAGCGTTGAAGATCGGGCCAGGGGCGGTGGGGCCAACGTCCTGACTTTC. It specifies CSVEDRARGGGANVLTF. J is TRBJ2-6 and V is TRBV29-1; weak D call: TRBD1 (6 bases). This CDR3 is built from 17 residues. The germline CDR1 and CDR2 sequences are SQVTM and ANQGSEA. V was clipped by 0 bases and J by 3 bases, with 15 bases between them. The variable domain in full, completed from reference TRBV29-1 and TRBJ2-6, reads SAVISQKPSRDICQRGTSLTIQCQVDSQVTMMFWYRQQPGQSLTLIATANQGSEATYESGFVIDKFPISRPNLTFSTLTVSNMSPEDSSIYLCSVEDRARGGGANVLTFGAGSRLTVL.